Listed below are T cell receptor beta chains from one sample, sequenced in a study of OX40 agonist ivuxolimab in advanced cancers. Sequencing used immunoSEQ multiplex PCR; TCRdb keeps in-frame clones, though not all of them. The sample records roughly 55,000 clones, approximately 86% being singletons. The sequenced sample was CD4+ or CD8+ T cells sorted from blood, obtained in a trial of the OX40 agonist ivuxolimab. All receptors come from an adult with an advanced solid tumor such as melanoma, head and neck, liver or kidney cancer. The CDR3 runs from the conserved cysteine through the conserved F or W. The order of the fields is J gene, clone size, V gene, D gene, CDR3 protein, CDR3 DNA. D genes are given only for firm matches. Part of the rows lack a size; the others show once, few, many or a class for expanded clones.

j_call: TRBJ2-3
clone_size: NA
v_call: TRBV2
d_call: TRBD1
cdr3_aa: CASEDRGSSTDTQYF
cdr3_nt: TGTGCCAGCGAAGACAGGGGGAGTAGCACAGATACGCAGTATTTT

j_call: TRBJ2-3
clone_size: NA
v_call: TRBV13
d_call: NA
cdr3_aa: CASSPRGTGSADTQYF
cdr3_nt: TGTGCCAGCAGCCCCCGAGGTACCGGGAGTGCAGATACGCAGTATTTT

j_call: TRBJ1-1
clone_size: NA
v_call: TRBV27
d_call: TRBD1
cdr3_aa: CASSLSPLDRVNTEAFF
cdr3_nt: TGTGCCAGCAGTTTATCTCCCCTCGACAGGGTGAACACTGAAGCTTTCTTT

j_call: TRBJ2-5
clone_size: NA
v_call: TRBV27
d_call: NA
cdr3_aa: CASSSGNTQETQYF
cdr3_nt: TGTGCCAGCAGTTCAGGGAATACCCAAGAGACCCAGTACTTC

j_call: TRBJ1-2
clone_size: NA
v_call: TRBV7-9
d_call: NA
cdr3_aa: CASSFGGPNYGYTF
cdr3_nt: TGTGCCAGCAGCTTCGGGGGGCCGAACTATGGCTACACCTTC

j_call: TRBJ2-7
clone_size: once
v_call: TRBV4-1
d_call: NA
cdr3_aa: CASSQDSLGGAGQYF
cdr3_nt: TGCGCCAGCAGCCAAGATTCGCTTGGGGGGGCGGGGCAGTACTTC

j_call: TRBJ1-5
clone_size: NA
v_call: TRBV28
d_call: NA
cdr3_aa: CASSFTGSVRYSNQPQHF
cdr3_nt: TGTGCCAGCAGTTTTACAGGGTCGGTGAGATATAGCAATCAGCCCCAGCATTTT

j_call: TRBJ2-1
clone_size: NA
v_call: TRBV5-1
d_call: NA
cdr3_aa: CASSLAQAQIVNEQFF
cdr3_nt: TGCGCCAGCAGCTTGGCACAGGCTCAAATAGTCAATGAGCAGTTCTTC

j_call: TRBJ2-2
clone_size: NA
v_call: TRBV9
d_call: NA
cdr3_aa: CASSASATSNTGELFF
cdr3_nt: TGTGCCAGCAGCGCCAGTGCCACTTCGAACACCGGGGAGCTGTTTTTT

j_call: TRBJ1-1
clone_size: NA
v_call: TRBV7-6
d_call: NA
cdr3_aa: CASSLDIDRLNTEAFF
cdr3_nt: TGTGCCAGCAGCTTAGATATAGACAGGTTGAACACTGAAGCTTTCTTT

j_call: TRBJ1-1
clone_size: NA
v_call: TRBV4-1
d_call: TRBD1
cdr3_aa: CASSQGTGFVNTEAFF
cdr3_nt: TGCGCCAGCAGCCAAGGGACAGGGTTCGTGAACACTGAAGCTTTCTTT

j_call: TRBJ2-6
clone_size: NA
v_call: TRBV9
d_call: NA
cdr3_aa: CASSVPGQWSSGANVLTF
cdr3_nt: TGTGCCAGCAGCGTGCCTGGACAGTGGAGCTCTGGGGCCAACGTCCTGACTTTC

j_call: TRBJ1-2
clone_size: NA
v_call: TRBV5-4
d_call: NA
cdr3_aa: CASSFKATNYGYTF
cdr3_nt: TGTGCCAGCAGCTTCAAGGCCACTAACTATGGCTACACCTTC

j_call: TRBJ1-2
clone_size: NA
v_call: TRBV27
d_call: TRBD1
cdr3_aa: CASRTGGYGGYTF
cdr3_nt: TGTGCCAGCCGGACAGGGGGGTATGGAGGCTACACCTTC

j_call: TRBJ2-7
clone_size: NA
v_call: TRBV6-5
d_call: NA
cdr3_aa: CASSYSDDNEQYF
cdr3_nt: TGTGCCAGCAGTTACTCGGACGACAACGAGCAGTACTTC

j_call: TRBJ2-1
clone_size: NA
v_call: TRBV11-3
d_call: TRBD2
cdr3_aa: CASSSRLVGGNEQFF
cdr3_nt: TGTGCCAGCAGCTCTCGTCTTGTGGGGGGGAATGAGCAGTTCTTC

j_call: TRBJ2-1
clone_size: NA
v_call: TRBV28
d_call: NA
cdr3_aa: CASRGGDLAYNEQFF
cdr3_nt: TGTGCCAGCAGGGGGGGTGATTTGGCCTACAATGAGCAGTTCTTC

j_call: TRBJ1-1
clone_size: NA
v_call: TRBV27
d_call: NA
cdr3_aa: CASSVGGYTEAFF
cdr3_nt: TGTGCCAGCAGTGTCGGAGGGTACACTGAAGCTTTCTTT

j_call: TRBJ2-2
clone_size: NA
v_call: TRBV4-2
d_call: NA
cdr3_aa: CASSPSHTIDTGELFF
cdr3_nt: TGTGCCAGCAGTCCTTCACACACTATCGACACCGGGGAGCTGTTTTTT

j_call: TRBJ2-7
clone_size: NA
v_call: TRBV5-4
d_call: NA
cdr3_aa: CASSLEQGNDEQYF
cdr3_nt: TGTGCCAGCAGCTTGGAGCAGGGGAACGACGAGCAGTACTTC

j_call: TRBJ1-1
clone_size: NA
v_call: TRBV11-1
d_call: TRBD1
cdr3_aa: CASRGQGSMNTEAFF
cdr3_nt: TGTGCCAGCAGAGGACAGGGGTCGATGAACACTGAAGCTTTCTTT

j_call: TRBJ2-1
clone_size: NA
v_call: TRBV10-1
d_call: NA
cdr3_aa: CASTQSGDPGNEQFF
cdr3_nt: TGCGCCAGCACTCAAAGCGGAGATCCGGGGAATGAGCAGTTCTTC

j_call: TRBJ2-1
clone_size: NA
v_call: TRBV4-3
d_call: NA
cdr3_aa: CASSQDAGPSYNEQFF
cdr3_nt: TGCGCCAGCAGCCAAGATGCGGGACCCTCCTACAATGAGCAGTTCTTC

j_call: TRBJ1-5
clone_size: NA
v_call: TRBV7-9
d_call: NA
cdr3_aa: CASTLGFEPQHF
cdr3_nt: TGTGCCAGCACCCTTGGTTTTGAGCCCCAGCATTTT

j_call: TRBJ1-1
clone_size: NA
v_call: TRBV6-6
d_call: NA
cdr3_aa: CATKKPDNRYTEAFF
cdr3_nt: TGTGCCACAAAGAAACCGGACAATCGTTACACTGAAGCTTTCTTT

j_call: TRBJ1-4
clone_size: NA
v_call: TRBV27
d_call: TRBD1
cdr3_aa: CASTMTGANEKLFF
cdr3_nt: TGTGCCAGCACTATGACAGGGGCTAATGAAAAACTGTTTTTT

j_call: TRBJ1-2
clone_size: once
v_call: TRBV5-4
d_call: NA
cdr3_aa: CASSLRQDYRLSYGYTF
cdr3_nt: TGTGCCAGCAGCTTGCGGCAGGACTATCGTCTCTCCTATGGCTACACCTTC

j_call: TRBJ1-2
clone_size: NA
v_call: TRBV27
d_call: NA
cdr3_aa: CASSLSQGFYGYTF
cdr3_nt: TGTGCCAGCAGTTTATCTCAAGGGTTCTATGGCTACACCTTC

j_call: TRBJ2-1
clone_size: NA
v_call: TRBV19
d_call: NA
cdr3_aa: CASSIGDAPLGGEQFF
cdr3_nt: TGTGCCAGTAGTATAGGGGACGCCCCTCTCGGCGGAGAGCAGTTCTTC